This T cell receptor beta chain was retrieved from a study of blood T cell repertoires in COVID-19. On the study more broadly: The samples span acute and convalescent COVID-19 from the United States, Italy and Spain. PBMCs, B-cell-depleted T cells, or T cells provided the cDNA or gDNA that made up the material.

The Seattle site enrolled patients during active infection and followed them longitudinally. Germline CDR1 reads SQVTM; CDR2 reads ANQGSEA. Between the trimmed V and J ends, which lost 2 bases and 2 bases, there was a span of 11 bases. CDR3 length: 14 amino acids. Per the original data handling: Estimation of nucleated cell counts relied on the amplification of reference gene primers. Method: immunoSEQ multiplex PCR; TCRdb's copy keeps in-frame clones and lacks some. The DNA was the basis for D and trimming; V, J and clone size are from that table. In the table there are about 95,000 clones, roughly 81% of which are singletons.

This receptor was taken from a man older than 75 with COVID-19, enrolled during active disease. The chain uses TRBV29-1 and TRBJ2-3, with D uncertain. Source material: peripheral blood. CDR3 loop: CSVEWAATTDTQYF. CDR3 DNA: TGCAGCGTTGAATGGGCAGCTACCACAGATACGCAGTATTTT.